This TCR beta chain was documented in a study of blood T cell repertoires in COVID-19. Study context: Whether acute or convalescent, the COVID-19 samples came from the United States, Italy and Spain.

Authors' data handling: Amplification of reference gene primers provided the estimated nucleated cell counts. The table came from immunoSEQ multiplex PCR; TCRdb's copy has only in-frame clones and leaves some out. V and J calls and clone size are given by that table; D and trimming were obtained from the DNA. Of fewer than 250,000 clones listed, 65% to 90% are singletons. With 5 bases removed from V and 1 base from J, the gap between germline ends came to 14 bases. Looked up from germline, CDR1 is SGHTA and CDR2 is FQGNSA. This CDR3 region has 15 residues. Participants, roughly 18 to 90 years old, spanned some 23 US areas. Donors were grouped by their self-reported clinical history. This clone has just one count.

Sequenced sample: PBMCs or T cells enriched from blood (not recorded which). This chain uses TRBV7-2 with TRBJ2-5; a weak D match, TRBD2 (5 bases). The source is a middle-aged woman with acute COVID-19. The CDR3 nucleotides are TGTGCCAGCAGCCCTCACGGACTGTTCCAAGAGACCCAGTACTTC. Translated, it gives CASSPHGLFQETQYF.